The 23 T cell receptor beta chains below come from one sample, sequenced in a study of T cell responses to AZD1222 COVID-19 vaccine. Assay used: immunoSEQ multiplex PCR; TCRdb lists only in-frame clones, some missing. This table has roughly 170,000 clones, 88% appearing once. Material: peripheral blood, obtained on day 0 of AZD1222 vaccination. The receptors here all came from an adult in good health.

V and J are TRBV5-4 and TRBJ2-1, with unresolved D. CDR1 and CDR2 (germline): SGHNT, YYREEE (reference sequence). The CDR3 runs to 15 residues. V lost 5 bases and J 6 bases, leaving 18 bases between the germline ends. This CDR3 is CASSQPGLNLNEQFF. CDR3 sequence (DNA): TGTGCCAGCAGTCAGCCCGGGCTTAATCTCAATGAGCAGTTCTTC.

CDR3 in amino acids: CASSLDRQTEAFF. CDR3 coding DNA: TGTGCCAGCAGCTTGGACAGACAGACCGAAGCTTTCTTT. This rearrangement joins TRBV11-2 to TRBJ1-1, with D maybe TRBD1 (6 bases). Trimming stripped 3 bases from V and 8 bases from J, with 13 bases between. Per the germline V gene, CDR1 is SGHAT and CDR2 is FQNNGV. There are 13 residues in the CDR3.

The rearrangement links TRBV27 to TRBJ1-2, with TRBD1 matching 8 bases. CDR1 and CDR2 (germline): MNHEY, SMNVEV (reference sequence). The V segment lost 6 bases and the J segment 7 bases; nucleotides outside the gene matches: 10. The CDR3 has 14 residues. The CDR3 sequence: CASRPDRVGSGYTF. In nucleotides, the CDR3 is TGTGCCAGCAGGCCGGACAGGGTGGGTAGTGGCTACACCTTC.

J is TRBJ1-4 and V is TRBV27, with D perhaps matching TRBD1 (6 bases). CDR1 and CDR2 from the germline V gene are MNHEY and SMNVEV (reference sequence). V shed 2 bases and J shed 13 bases, with 23 bases lying between them. The CDR3 contains 16 residues. CDR3 loop: CASSLGTSPSRGGLFF. CDR3 sequence (DNA): TGTGCCAGCAGTTTAGGGACAAGCCCCTCCCGGGGGGGACTGTTTTTT.

The chain is built from TRBV2 and TRBJ2-1; D might be TRBD2 (6 bases). The CDR3 length is 18 residues. Trimming pared 3 bases from V and 0 bases from J, leaving 18 bases between. Germline-derived CDR1 and CDR2 are SNHLY and FYNNEI. For the CDR3, the DNA is TGTGCCAGCAGTGAGGGGATAGCGGATCATACCTCCTACAATGAGCAGTTCTTC. Encoded protein: CASSEGIADHTSYNEQFF. Full variable domain (rest looked up from reference TRBV2 and TRBJ2-1): EPEVTQTPSHQVTQMGQEVILRCVPISNHLYFYWYRQILGQKVEFLVSFYNNEISEKSEIFDDQFSVERPDGSNFTLKIRSTKLEDSAMYFCASSEGIADHTSYNEQFFGPGTRLTVL.

The rearrangement joins TRBV5-1 to TRBJ2-3; no clear D. This CDR3 contains 14 residues. Trimming took 0 bases from V and 2 from J, leaving 7 bases between them. The germline CDR1 and CDR2 sequences are SGHRS and YFSETQ. Written as DNA, the CDR3 is TGCGCCAGCAGCTTGGGCAGCATCACAGATACGCAGTATTTT. It yields the protein CASSLGSITDTQYF.

The chain is built from TRBV28 and TRBJ1-2; D is undetermined. V shed 5 bases and J shed 4 bases, with 14 bases lying between them. The germline V gene encodes CDR1 MDHEN and CDR2 SYDVKM. The length of the CDR3 is 14 residues. The CDR3 DNA follows: TGTGCCAGCAGTGGTAGCGGTACCCTCTATGGCTACACCTTC. Amino acids: CASSGSGTLYGYTF.

V usage is TRBV7-6 and J usage is TRBJ2-7; TRBD2 matches at 9 bases. Trimming at V came to 0 bases and at J to 2 bases, leaving 2 bases not matched to a gene. This CDR3 is 15 amino acids long. The germline gives CDR1 SGHVS, CDR2 FNYEAQ. The CDR3 is CASSLASGSPYEQYF. DNA of the CDR3: TGTGCCAGCAGCTTAGCTAGCGGGAGCCCCTACGAGCAGTACTTC.

This chain's CDR3 is CASSIRPGTGSNTEAFF. The CDR3 bases are TGTGCCAGCAGCATCCGTCCCGGGACAGGTTCGAACACTGAAGCTTTCTTT. This rearrangement joins TRBV9 to TRBJ1-1, with 8 bases aligning to TRBD1. The CDR3 is 17 amino acids. V lost 4 bases to trimming and J lost 1 base; unmatched junction nucleotides: 12. In germline, CDR1 is SGDLS, CDR2 YYNGEE.

The chain has TRBV28 and TRBJ2-3, with D maybe TRBD2 (5 bases). The germline V gene has CDR1 MDHEN and CDR2 SYDVKM. V shed 3 bases and J shed 5 bases, with 12 bases lying between them. This CDR3 has 14 residues. The CDR3 loop reads CASSFASRGDTQYF. As DNA, the CDR3 is TGTGCCAGCAGTTTTGCCTCCCGGGGAGATACGCAGTATTTT.

This rearrangement joins TRBV5-1 to TRBJ1-1; D is unresolved. CDR1 and CDR2 from the germline V gene are SGHRS and YFSETQ. There are 13 residues in the CDR3. Trimming took 4 bases from V and 5 from J, leaving 12 bases between them. The CDR3 spells CASSPGGGTEAFF. In DNA, the CDR3 is TGCGCCAGCAGCCCCGGAGGAGGGACTGAAGCTTTCTTT.

The chain is built from TRBV19 and TRBJ1-5, with TRBD1 as a possible D gene (6 bases). Germline V gene sequence: CDR1 LNHDA, CDR2 SQIVND (reference sequence). V gave up 5 bases and J gave up 10 bases, with 21 bases separating them. This CDR3 is 15 amino acids long. CDR3 in DNA: TGTGCCAGTAGTCTGCGACAGGAAAGGGTTCCACCCCAGCATTTT. This translates into CASSLRQERVPPQHF.

V gene TRBV2 combines with J gene TRBJ2-2; 13 bases match TRBD2. Germline loops: CDR1 SNHLY, CDR2 FYNNEI. This CDR3 region has 14 residues. Germline trimming cut 11 bases from V and 7 bases from J; bases unmatched to any gene: 7. The CDR3 region is CAVTSGGAVGELFF. The CDR3, as DNA: TGTGCCGTTACTAGCGGGGGGGCCGTCGGGGAGCTGTTTTTT.

This rearrangement joins TRBV30 to TRBJ1-1; weak D call: TRBD1 (5 bases). Trimming pared 4 bases from V and 0 bases from J, leaving 12 bases between. Per germline, CDR1 GTSNPN and CDR2 SVGIG (reference sequence). CDR3 size: 14 residues. The CDR3 coding sequence is TGTGCCTGGACTTTTGGGACGTTGAACACTGAAGCTTTCTTT. Its translation: CAWTFGTLNTEAFF.

This sequence joins TRBV9 and TRBJ1-2; 8 positions agree with TRBD1. V was clipped by 0 bases and J by 1 base; unmatched bases: 5. The CDR3 spans 16 residues. Germline V CDR1 and CDR2: SGDLS, YYNGEE. The CDR3 DNA follows: TGTGCCAGCAGCGTAGCCCGGGACAGGCTTAACTATGGCTACACCTTC. Its translation: CASSVARDRLNYGYTF.

J is TRBJ1-2 and V is TRBV30; the match to TRBD1 covers 8 bases. V lost 4 bases to trimming and J lost 8 bases; unmatched junction nucleotides: 9. The germline gives CDR1 GTSNPN, CDR2 SVGIG (reference sequence). The CDR3 extends over 13 amino acids. This CDR3 reads CAWTDRGSLGYTF. For the CDR3, the DNA is TGTGCCTGGACCGACAGGGGCTCGCTAGGCTACACCTTC. Using reference TRBV30 and TRBJ1-2 for the parts outside the CDR3, the full variable domain is SQTIHQWPATLVQPVGSPLSLECTVEGTSNPNLYWYRQAAGRGLQLLFYSVGIGQISSEVPQNLSASRPQDRQFILSSKKLLLSDSGFYLCAWTDRGSLGYTFGSGTRLTVV.

This sequence joins TRBV12-3 or TRBV12-4 and TRBJ1-1; unclear D gene. The CDR3 consists of 12 residues. V was pared by 3 bases and J by 2 bases, with 4 bases between. This chain's CDR3 is CASSFDNTEAFF. In DNA form, the CDR3 reads TGTGCCAGCAGTTTCGACAACACTGAAGCTTTCTTT.

The J gene is TRBJ2-7, the V gene TRBV7-9; D ambiguous. V lost 3 bases to trimming and J lost 6 bases, with 15 bases between them. This CDR3 comprises 14 residues. Germline V CDR1 and CDR2: SEHNR, FQNEAQ (reference sequence). In DNA, the CDR3 is TGTGCCAGCAGCTTCTCCCGGGCCTCCCCCGAGCAGTACTTC. Its translation: CASSFSRASPEQYF.

The chain uses TRBV6-5 and TRBJ1-2; possibly TRBD1 for D (6 bases). In germline, CDR1 is MNHEY, CDR2 SVGAGI. This CDR3 region has 12 residues. Trimming stripped 7 bases from V and 7 bases from J, with 13 bases between. CDR3 DNA sequence: TGTGCCAGCACCCCCGGGGGCGGTGGCTACACCTTC. It translates to CASTPGGGGYTF.

The genes are TRBV7-9 and TRBJ1-3; 10 bases fit TRBD1. CDR1 and CDR2 (germline): SEHNR, FQNEAQ (reference sequence). V lost 5 bases, J lost 2 bases, and 12 bases stayed unmatched. This CDR3 comprises 18 residues. CDR3 coding DNA: TGTGCCAGCAGCGCTCCGGGGTGGGACAGGGGACCTGGAAACACCATATATTTT. Amino acid sequence: CASSAPGWDRGPGNTIYF.

Regarding this clone: The identical CDR3 is also encoded by other nucleotide sequences in the sample. The V call is TRBV9, the J call TRBJ1-1, with D tentatively TRBD1 (5 bases). The germline CDR1 and CDR2 sequences are SGDLS and YYNGEE. Trimming pared 0 bases from V and 5 bases from J, leaving 5 bases between. This CDR3 contains 12 residues. The DNA for the CDR3 is TGTGCCAGCAGCGTAGGGGGGACTGAAGCTTTCTTT. It translates to CASSVGGTEAFF. Full variable domain (rest looked up from reference TRBV9 and TRBJ1-1): DSGVTQTPKHLITATGQRVTLRCSPRSGDLSVYWYQQSLDQGLQFLIQYYNGEERAKGNILERFSAQQFPDLHSELNLSSLELGDSALYFCASSVGGTEAFFGQGTRLTVV.

The sample holds a few counts of this clone. The V gene is TRBV24-1, the J gene TRBJ1-5; 7 positions agree with TRBD1. The CDR3 has 14 residues. Germline lookup yields CDR1 KGHDR and CDR2 SFDVKD. Unmatched junction bases numbered 1, after V lost 4 bases and J lost 2 bases. The CDR3 bases are TGTGCCACCAGTGAAGGGGGCGGCAATCAGCCCCAGCATTTT. Its protein is CATSEGGGNQPQHF.

The V and J genes are TRBV19 and TRBJ1-2; 8 bases are a match to TRBD1. The V gene end was trimmed by 5 bases and the J gene end by 4 bases; junction bases not matched to a gene: 6. The CDR3 sequence is 14 residues long. The germline V gene has CDR1 LNHDA and CDR2 SQIVND (reference sequence). The CDR3 nucleotides are TGTGCCAGTAGTCAGGGGGCGCCGGCCTATGGCTACACCTTC. Its protein is CASSQGAPAYGYTF.